A single sample is the source of the 15 T cell receptor beta chains below, sequenced in a study of blood T cells in healthy people across ages. A second about 6 to 12 cycle PCR used barcoded and J-beta primers. MiXCR, applied by TCRdb to the 5' RACE reads, yields one record per CDR3 protein. The sample has 2 million or so distinct CDR3 sequences, 49% seen once. The sequenced sample consisted of blood. The origin of the receptors is a woman aged 40-49 years in good health.

The chain carries TRBV20-1 and TRBJ2-5, with 9 bases aligning to TRBD2. The germline V gene encodes CDR1 DFQATT and CDR2 SNEGSKA (reference sequence). V shed 6 bases, J shed 4 bases, and the junction held 9 bases outside the gene matches. The CDR3 runs 14 residues. The CDR3 here is CSANDLAGLETQYF. CDR3 DNA: TGCAGTGCCAACGATCTAGCGGGACTAGAGACCCAGTACTTC.

This clonotype has only a few counts. CDR3 region: CAISEETAQETQYF. The CDR3 DNA reads TGTGCCATCAGTGAAGAGACAGCACAAGAGACCCAGTACTTC. The rearrangement links TRBV10-3 to TRBJ2-5, with D possibly matching TRBD1 (5 bases). Looked up from germline, CDR1 is ENHRY and CDR2 is SYGVKD. The CDR3 contains 14 residues. V lost 3 bases and J lost 2, with 10 bases in between.

The V and J genes are TRBV27 and TRBJ2-1; D is uncertain. The length of the CDR3 is 17 residues. Per the germline V gene, CDR1 is MNHEY and CDR2 is SMNVEV (reference sequence). V dropped 0 bases and J dropped 5 bases, with 17 bases sitting between them. Written as DNA, the CDR3 is TGTGCCAGCAGTTTATCCGGTCTGAGACGTACCGACAATGAGCAGTTCTTC. This gives the protein CASSLSGLRRTDNEQFF.

This clonotype came up a few times. The chain carries TRBV4-3 and TRBJ1-2; unclear D gene. Trimming removed 0 bases at V and 4 bases at J, with 27 bases between. Germline V lookup: CDR1 LGHNA, CDR2 YSLEER. The CDR3 sequence is 20 residues long. CDR3 DNA sequence: TGCGCCAGCAGCCAAGATCTCAGCGCGCGGAGCCTCCTTTCGCGCTATGGCTACACCTTC. It is translated as CASSQDLSARSLLSRYGYTF.

The genes are TRBV20-1 and TRBJ2-3; 12 positions agree with TRBD2. The trim removed 3 bases at V and 1 base at J, leaving 8 bases unmatched. This CDR3 has 17 amino acids. Germline CDR1 DFQATT, CDR2 SNEGSKA (reference sequence). For the CDR3, the DNA is TGCAGTGCTAGTAGACTAGCGGGGGACGAGGGCACAGATACGCAGTATTTT. This gives the protein CSASRLAGDEGTDTQYF.

This clonotype has a handful of counts. This rearrangement joins TRBV29-1 to TRBJ2-1; 8 bases agree with TRBD1. V was pared by 3 bases and J by 7 bases, with 5 bases of the junction left unmatched. The germline V gene has CDR1 SQVTM and CDR2 ANQGSEA. This CDR3 is 13 amino acids long. CDR3 nucleotide sequence: TGCAGCGTTGATCAGGGGGCGCGGAATGAGCAGTTCTTC. As protein: CSVDQGARNEQFF.

The chain employs TRBV9 and TRBJ2-7, with D unclear. The CDR3 has 14 residues. Germline values: CDR1 SGDLS, CDR2 YYNGEE. With 0 bases removed from V and 7 bases from J, the gap between germline ends came to 14 bases. The CDR3 region has the DNA TGTGCCAGCAGCGTAGCGAGTTTCGACAATGAGCAGTACTTC. This gives the protein CASSVASFDNEQYF.

This clonotype has just a few counts. The junction departs from germline at one end; a sequencing error may be responsible. Here the CDR3 DNA reads TGCAGTGCTAGGAAGGGGGGCCACAATGAGCAGTTCTTT. This gives the protein CSARKGGHNEQFF. V gene TRBV20-1 combines with J gene TRBJ2-1; tentatively, D is TRBD1 or TRBD2 (6 bases each). The CDR3 length is 13 residues. The germline V gene encodes CDR1 DFQATT and CDR2 SNEGSKA (reference sequence).

There are a few counts of this clonotype. The gene calls are TRBV7-9 and TRBJ1-2; D is possibly TRBD1 (6 bases). Trimming took 5 bases from V and 3 from J, leaving 16 bases between them. CDR1 is SEHNR, CDR2 FQNEAQ, per germline (reference sequence). The CDR3 has 15 amino acids. The CDR3 loop is CASSGEGVTYYGYTF. For the CDR3, the DNA is TGTGCCAGCAGCGGCGAGGGGGTCACCTACTATGGCTACACCTTC.

This chain links TRBV20-1 with TRBJ2-3, with TRBD1 as a possible D gene (6 bases). Germline V lookup: CDR1 DFQATT, CDR2 SNEGSKA (reference sequence). This CDR3 has 17 residues. Trimming took off 5 bases at V and 1 base at J, with 22 bases between the two ends. CDR3 in DNA: TGCAGTGCTCCCCGGGGCAGGGGAAGTTTGCGCACAGATACGCAGTATTTT. Protein product: CSAPRGRGSLRTDTQYF.

V and J are TRBV24-1 and TRBJ2-3; TRBD2 aligns across 7 bases. The germline gives CDR1 KGHDR, CDR2 SFDVKD. This CDR3 has 13 amino acids. After removal of 10 bases from V and 4 bases from J, the junction contained 7 bases not matched to a gene. The CDR3 nucleotides are TGTGCCACTCGGGACTACTTAGCAGATACGCAGTATTTT. This gives the protein CATRDYLADTQYF.

V usage is TRBV20-1 and J usage is TRBJ1-6; 8 bases map to TRBD1. Germline CDR1 and CDR2: DFQATT and SNEGSKA (reference sequence). The CDR3 length is 14 residues. The junction had 10 bases not matched to a gene; V was cut back by 8 bases and J by 7 bases. CDR3 nucleotide sequence: TGCAGTCCCGATAACAGGGGGGACAATTCACCCCTCCACTTT. Translated: CSPDNRGDNSPLHF.

The chain couples TRBV4-2 to TRBJ1-4; D gene uncertain. V lost 2 bases and J lost 8, with 15 bases in between. The germline CDR1 and CDR2 sequences are LGHNA and YNFKEQ. CDR3 length: 15 amino acids. The CDR3 is CASSQRPNREEKLFF. CDR3 in DNA: TGTGCCAGCAGCCAACGCCCTAACAGAGAGGAAAAACTGTTTTTT.

J is TRBJ2-1 and V is TRBV6-5; D is undetermined. The CDR3 sequence is 16 residues long. Germline assignment: CDR1 MNHEY and CDR2 SVGAGI. The ends were cut back, 1 base at V and 7 bases at J, with 17 bases in the middle. The CDR3 region has the DNA TGTGCCAGCAGTTACTGGGCTACCCTCAATAATAATGAGCAGTTCTTC. Translating gives CASSYWATLNNNEQFF.

The chain links TRBV3-1 to TRBJ1-2; 10 bases map to TRBD1. The V gene's germline CDR1 is LGHDT and CDR2 YNNKEL (reference sequence). This CDR3 comprises 14 residues. V trimming: 9 bases; J trimming: 4 bases; junction bases outside the gene matches: 8. This CDR3 reads CASRRTGGIYGYTF. CDR3 in DNA: TGTGCCAGTCGTCGGACAGGGGGTATCTATGGCTACACCTTC.